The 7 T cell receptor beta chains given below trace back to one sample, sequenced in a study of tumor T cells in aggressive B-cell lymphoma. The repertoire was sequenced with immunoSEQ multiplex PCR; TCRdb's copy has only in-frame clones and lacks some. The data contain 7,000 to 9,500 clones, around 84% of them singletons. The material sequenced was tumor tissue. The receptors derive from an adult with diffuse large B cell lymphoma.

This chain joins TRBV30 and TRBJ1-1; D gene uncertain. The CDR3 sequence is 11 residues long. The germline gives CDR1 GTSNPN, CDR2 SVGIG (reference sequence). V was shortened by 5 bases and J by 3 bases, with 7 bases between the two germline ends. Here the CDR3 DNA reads TGTGCCTGGTTATCTTACACTGAAGCTTTCTTT. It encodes CAWLSYTEAFF.

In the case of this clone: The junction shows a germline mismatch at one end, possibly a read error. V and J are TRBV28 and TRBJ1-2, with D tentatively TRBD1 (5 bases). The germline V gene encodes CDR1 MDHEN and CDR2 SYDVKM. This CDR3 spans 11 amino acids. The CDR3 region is CASSSRGRAHF. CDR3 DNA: TGTGCCAGCAGCTCAAGAGGCAGGGCCCACTTC.

Here the CDR3 DNA reads TGTGCCAGTAGTCCCTCCCGGGACAGAAAAGCAGATACGCAGTATTTT. This translates into CASSPSRDRKADTQYF. V gene TRBV19 combines with J gene TRBJ2-3; 7 nucleotides align to TRBD1. Germline V lookup: CDR1 LNHDA, CDR2 SQIVND (reference sequence). The CDR3 loop spans 16 amino acids. The J segment lost 4 bases and the V segment lost 5 bases, leaving 12 bases of the junction unmatched.

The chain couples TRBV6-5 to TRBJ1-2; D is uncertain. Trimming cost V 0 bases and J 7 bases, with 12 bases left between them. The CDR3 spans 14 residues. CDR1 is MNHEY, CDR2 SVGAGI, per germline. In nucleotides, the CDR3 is TGTGCCAGCAGTTACTCGTGGCAGGTGGTTGGCTACACCTTC. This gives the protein CASSYSWQVVGYTF.

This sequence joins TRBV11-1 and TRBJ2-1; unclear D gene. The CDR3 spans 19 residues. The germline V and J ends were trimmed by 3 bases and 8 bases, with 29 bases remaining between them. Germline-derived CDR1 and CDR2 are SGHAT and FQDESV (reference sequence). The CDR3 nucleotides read TGTGCCAGCAGCTTTATAGGTATCTCTAGGTATACGGGTGGCGATGAGCAGTTCTTC. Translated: CASSFIGISRYTGGDEQFF.

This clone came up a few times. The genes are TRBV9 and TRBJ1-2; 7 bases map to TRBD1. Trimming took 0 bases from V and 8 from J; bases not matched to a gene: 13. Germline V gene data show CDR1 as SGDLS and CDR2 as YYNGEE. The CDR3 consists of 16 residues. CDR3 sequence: CASSVAPGGSLKGYTF. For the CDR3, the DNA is TGTGCCAGCAGCGTAGCTCCAGGGGGATCCTTAAAAGGCTACACCTTC. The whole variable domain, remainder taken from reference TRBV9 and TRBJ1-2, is DSGVTQTPKHLITATGQRVTLRCSPRSGDLSVYWYQQSLDQGLQFLIQYYNGEERAKGNILERFSAQQFPDLHSELNLSSLELGDSALYFCASSVAPGGSLKGYTFGSGTRLTVV.

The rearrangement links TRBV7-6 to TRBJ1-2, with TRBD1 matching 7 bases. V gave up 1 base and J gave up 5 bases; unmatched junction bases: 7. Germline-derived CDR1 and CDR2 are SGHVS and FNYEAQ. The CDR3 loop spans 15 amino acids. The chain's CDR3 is CASSLVAGGEYGYTF. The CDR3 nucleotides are TGTGCCAGCAGCTTAGTGGCAGGGGGTGAATATGGCTACACCTTC.